Included here is one TCR beta chain sequence, with context. This record comes from a study of blood T cell repertoires in COVID-19. The germline gives CDR1 LNHNV, CDR2 YYDKDF (reference sequence). The CDR3 loop spans 12 amino acids. The V and J ends lost 2 bases and 8 bases respectively, with 7 bases between them. TCRdb's copy holds only in-frame clones and misses some; the assay was immunoSEQ multiplex PCR. The data contain under 65,000 clones, 90% of them singletons. The rearrangement uses TRBV15 and TRBJ1-5; D might be TRBD1 (6 bases). Sequences were obtained from peripheral blood. The sequence derives from a man older than 75 with acute or convalescent COVID-19. The CDR3 bases are TGTGCCACCAGCAGATACAGGGAGCCCCAGCATTTT. Translation: CATSRYREPQHF.